Listed below are T cell receptor beta chains from one sample, sequenced in a study of spatial heterogeneity in lung cancer. TCRdb independently ran MiXCR on the 5' RACE reads; one entry per CDR3 protein. The sample records roughly 5,000 distinct CDR3 sequences, 13% being singletons. Sequencing used lung tumor tissue, obtained at surgery. The receptor set was obtained from a female donor with early-stage non-small cell lung cancer. CDR3s include the opening cysteine and the closing phenylalanine or tryptophan. A D gene is named only where the DNA matches it firmly. The listing skips clone size in some rows; elsewhere it reads once, few, many or a size class.

j_call	v_call	clone_size	d_call	cdr3_nt	cdr3_aa
TRBJ2-2	TRBV12-3/TRBV12-4	medium-sized	TRBD2	TGTGCCAGCAGTTTCGACCGGGGGGGACTAGCGGGATACTGGTCCGGGGAGCTGTTTTTT	CASSFDRGGLAGYWSGELFF
TRBJ2-3	TRBV6-5	NA	NA	TGTGCCAGCAGTTACCAGGGACCACGCACAGATACGCAGTATTTT	CASSYQGPRTDTQYF
TRBJ2-5	TRBV6-2/TRBV6-3	NA	NA	TGTGCCAGCAGACCCCCGGCCGGAGAGACCCAGTACTTC	CASRPPAGETQYF
TRBJ2-1	TRBV6-1	NA	NA	TGTGCCAGCAGTGGCCAGGGGAAAGCGGGGAATGAGCAGTTCTTC	CASSGQGKAGNEQFF
TRBJ2-5	TRBV7-2	medium-sized	NA	TGTGCCAGCAGCTTAGGACCAGCGTCCCAAGAGACCCAGTACTTC	CASSLGPASQETQYF
TRBJ2-7	TRBV28	NA	TRBD1	TGTGCCAGCAGCCTCCATCGGGACAGCCTAACCTACGAGCAGTACTTC	CASSLHRDSLTYEQYF
TRBJ2-5	TRBV7-2	many	TRBD2	TGTGCCAGCAGCTTAGCTCTAGCGGGAGGTGAGACCCAGTACTTC	CASSLALAGGETQYF
TRBJ2-7	TRBV28	medium-sized	NA	TGTGCCAGCACCACTCTCGGGGGACGAGCCTACGAGCAGTACTTC	CASTTLGGRAYEQYF
TRBJ2-3	TRBV20-1	many	NA	TGCAGTGCCACTCGACAAAGTAGCACAGATACGCAGTATTTT	CSATRQSSTDTQYF
TRBJ1-4	TRBV20-1	medium-sized	NA	TGCAGTGCTCCGGGACGACGGGGTGAAAAACTGTTTTTT	CSAPGRRGEKLFF
TRBJ1-3	TRBV13	medium-sized	TRBD1	TGTGCCAGCCGAGGACAGGGAGACTCTGGAAACACCATATATTTT	CASRGQGDSGNTIYF
TRBJ2-5	TRBV7-8	medium-sized	NA	TGTGCCAGCAGCTTAAACTCGGTCGGCGCAGAGACCCAGTACTTC	CASSLNSVGAETQYF
TRBJ1-4	TRBV7-2	few	NA	TGTGCCAGCAGCTTACAGGGGACGAATGAAAAACTGTTTTTT	CASSLQGTNEKLFF
TRBJ1-2	TRBV7-2	many	TRBD1	TGTGCCAGCAGCTTGACAGGGGGCAAGAGAGATGGCTACACCTTC	CASSLTGGKRDGYTF
TRBJ2-5	TRBV7-2	medium-sized	TRBD2	TGTGCCAGCAGCCAACGGGGGGGCGCGGGTCAAGAGACCCAGTACTTC	CASSQRGGAGQETQYF
TRBJ2-1	TRBV19	medium-sized	NA	TGTGCCAGTAGTATAGGATGGGGGGCTGGTTACAATGAGCAGTTCTTC	CASSIGWGAGYNEQFF
TRBJ2-2	TRBV7-6	many	NA	TGTGCCAGCAGCTTACCACAGAACACCGGGGAGCTGTTTTTT	CASSLPQNTGELFF
TRBJ2-1	TRBV28	NA	TRBD2	TGTGCCAGCAGTTCCTCTAGCGGGAGGGAAGGTGAGCAGTTCTTC	CASSSSSGREGEQFF
TRBJ1-1	TRBV7-9	many	NA	TGTGCCAGCAAGATGAACACTGAAGCTTTCTTT	CASKMNTEAFF
TRBJ2-3	TRBV4-1	NA	TRBD2	TGCGCCAGCAGCCAAGCAAATAGCGGGAACACTGATACGCAGTATTTT	CASSQANSGNTDTQYF
TRBJ1-5	TRBV6-1	medium-sized	NA	TGTGCCAGCAGTGAAGGACTGGTCAATCAGCCCCAGCATTTT	CASSEGLVNQPQHF
TRBJ1-1	TRBV30	medium-sized	NA	TGTGCCTGGAGTCTCTCGCGCACTGAAGCTTTCTTT	CAWSLSRTEAFF
TRBJ2-1	TRBV29-1	many	NA	TGCAGCGTCATTGAAGCGGCCAATGAGCAGTTCTTC	CSVIEAANEQFF
TRBJ2-3	TRBV5-4	medium-sized	TRBD2	TGTGCCAGCAGCTTGTCCCGGGAGGGCACAGATACGCAGTATTTT	CASSLSREGTDTQYF
TRBJ2-3	TRBV12-3/TRBV12-4	many	NA	TGTGCCAGCAGTTGGGCGGACACAGATACGCAGTATTTT	CASSWADTDTQYF
TRBJ1-2	TRBV6-4	medium-sized	TRBD1	TGTGCCAGCAGTCCCGGGACAGGGGGCCTTAACTATGGCTACACCTTC	CASSPGTGGLNYGYTF
TRBJ1-1	TRBV2	many	TRBD1	TGTGCCAGCACCCCCGTCACAGGGGGCACTGAAGCTTTCTTT	CASTPVTGGTEAFF
TRBJ1-2	TRBV6-5	NA	TRBD1	TGTGCCAGCAGAGCTACAGGGGGCTCGGGCTATGGCTACACCTTC	CASRATGGSGYGYTF
TRBJ1-2	TRBV28	medium-sized	NA	TGTGCCAGCGGGGGACCCCTCTATGGCTACACCTTC	CASGGPLYGYTF